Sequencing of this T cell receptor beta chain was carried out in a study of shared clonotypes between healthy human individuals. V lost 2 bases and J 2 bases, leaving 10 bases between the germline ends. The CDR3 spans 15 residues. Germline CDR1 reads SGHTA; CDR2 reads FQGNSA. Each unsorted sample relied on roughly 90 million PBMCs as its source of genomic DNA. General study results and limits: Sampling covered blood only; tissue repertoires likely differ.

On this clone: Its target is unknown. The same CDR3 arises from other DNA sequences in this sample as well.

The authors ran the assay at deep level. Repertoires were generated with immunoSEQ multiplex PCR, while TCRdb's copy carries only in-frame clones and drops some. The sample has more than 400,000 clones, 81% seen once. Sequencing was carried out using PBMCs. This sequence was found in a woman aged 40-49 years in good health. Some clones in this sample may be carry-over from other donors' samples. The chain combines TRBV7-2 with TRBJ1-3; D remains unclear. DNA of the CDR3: TGTGCCAGCAGCTTAAGCCGAGGTACTGGAAACACCATATATTTT. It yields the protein CASSLSRGTGNTIYF.